These T cell receptor beta chains were read from a single sample in a study of T cells in Graves' hyperthyroidism and ophthalmopathy. TCRdb passed the multiplex PCR reads through MiXCR, listing each CDR3 protein once. The sample has hundreds of thousands of distinct CDR3 sequences, 13% to 15% seen once. Input material: blood. All receptors derive from a woman in her 50s with Graves' ophthalmopathy. Both conserved end residues are part of each CDR3. A D gene is named only where the DNA matches it firmly. Rows give clone size only sometimes, using once, few, many, or a class for an expanded clone.

V	J	size	D	DNA	CDR3
TRBV6-1	TRBJ2-1	many	-	TGTGCCAGCAGGGGGTTACAGGGTTTAAGGAATGAGCAGTTCTTC	CASRGLQGLRNEQFF
TRBV7-2	TRBJ2-3	many	-	TGTGCCAGCAGCTCGAGACAGACCGTTAGCACAGATACGCAGTATTTT	CASSSRQTVSTDTQYF
TRBV29-1	TRBJ2-3	many	TRBD2	TGCAGCGTTGCGGGACTAGCGGGATTCTCAGATACGCAGTATTTT	CSVAGLAGFSDTQYF
TRBV27	TRBJ1-1	many	-	TGTGCCAGCAGTGATCTGGGCACTGAAGCTTTCTTT	CASSDLGTEAFF
TRBV28	TRBJ2-7	many	TRBD1	TGTGCCAGCAAGGGACAGGGGACGACCTACGAGCAGTACTTC	CASKGQGTTYEQYF
TRBV9	TRBJ2-1	few	-	TGTGCCAGCAGCGTAGTAGACGGAAATGAGCAGTTCTTC	CASSVVDGNEQFF
TRBV3-1	TRBJ2-3	many	TRBD2	TGTGCCAGCAGCTATGGGACTAGCGCCACAGATACGCAGTATTTT	CASSYGTSATDTQYF
TRBV7-9	TRBJ2-7	many	-	TGTGCCAGCACCTTAGGGAGTACCAACGAGCAGTACTTC	CASTLGSTNEQYF
TRBV7-2	TRBJ2-5	many	-	TGTGCCAGCAGCTTAGGGGGACCGGATGGGGAGACCCAGTACTTC	CASSLGGPDGETQYF
TRBV7-9	TRBJ1-1	few	-	TGTGCCAGCAGCTTAGCTTCAGGGGTAAGGACTGAAGCTTTCTTT	CASSLASGVRTEAFF
TRBV30	TRBJ2-7	many	TRBD1	TGTGCCTGGGACAGGGGGCCAGGGGAGCAGTACTTC	CAWDRGPGEQYF
TRBV18	TRBJ2-2	-	-	TGTGCCAGCTCGTCATACGGGAGTGTATTATCGAACACCGGGGAGCTGTTTTTT	CASSSYGSVLSNTGELFF
TRBV6-2/TRBV6-3	TRBJ2-2	-	TRBD1	TGTGCCAGCAGTGCACCGGGACAGGGGGTCACCGGGGAGCTGTTTTTT	CASSAPGQGVTGELFF
TRBV27	TRBJ2-7	few	-	TGTGCCAGCAGTTTTCCAGGGGACTACGAGCAGTACTTC	CASSFPGDYEQYF
TRBV5-1	TRBJ1-2	many	-	TGCGCCAGCAGCTTGGCGGGTAGGAGTGGCTACACCTTC	CASSLAGRSGYTF
TRBV12-3/TRBV12-4	TRBJ1-5	many	-	TGTGCCAGCAGTGGGGTCGATAGCAATCAGCCCCAGCATTTT	CASSGVDSNQPQHF
TRBV18	TRBJ1-2	many	-	TGTGCCAGCTCACCAAGCGGGGGGCAATACTATGGCTACACCTTC	CASSPSGGQYYGYTF
TRBV28	TRBJ1-5	many	TRBD1	TGTGCCAGCAGTTCCCGGGACAGTGGCAATCAGCCCCAGCATTTT	CASSSRDSGNQPQHF
TRBV11-3	TRBJ2-1	many	-	TGTGCCAGCAGCTTAACTAGGGGTGAGCAGTTCTTC	CASSLTRGEQFF
TRBV6-2/TRBV6-3	TRBJ1-1	many	-	TGTGCCAGCAGTCAAAGGGGACTAAGGTTTGGAACTGAAGCTTTCTTT	CASSQRGLRFGTEAFF
TRBV12-5	TRBJ2-7	-	-	TGTGCTAGTGGTTTGATCGGGATCCCCTACGAGCAGTACTTC	CASGLIGIPYEQYF
TRBV29-1	TRBJ2-1	-	TRBD1	TGCAGCGTTGTAGGGACAGGATTTTACAATGAGCAGTTCTTC	CSVVGTGFYNEQFF
TRBV7-9	TRBJ2-1	many	-	TGTGCCAGCAGCTTAAGTGAGCAGTTCTTC	CASSLSEQFF
TRBV19	TRBJ1-1	few	TRBD1	TGTGCCAGTAGGGAGGACAGGGTCCGGACTGAAGCTTTCTTT	CASREDRVRTEAFF
TRBV15	TRBJ2-1	few	-	TGTGCCACCAGCTTTTCGACAGGTCCAAATGAGCAGTTCTTC	CATSFSTGPNEQFF
TRBV18	TRBJ2-3	many	-	TGTGCCAGCTCCGGCGCAGGGGCAGATACGCAGTATTTT	CASSGAGADTQYF
TRBV18	TRBJ2-1	many	TRBD1	TGTGCCAGCTCACGCGTCCGGGACAGGGTAACCTATGAGCAGTTCTTC	CASSRVRDRVTYEQFF
TRBV27	TRBJ2-7	few	-	TGTGCCAGCAGTTTATCGGGACACCCCTACGAGCAGTACTTC	CASSLSGHPYEQYF
TRBV28	TRBJ2-1	many	TRBD2	TGTGCCAGCAGTTTTAGCGGGACTGAGCAGTTCTTC	CASSFSGTEQFF
TRBV9	TRBJ1-2	few	TRBD1	TGTGCCAGCAGCGCGGCTAAACAGGGGGCGTTCGGCTACACCTTC	CASSAAKQGAFGYTF
TRBV12-3/TRBV12-4	TRBJ2-2	many	TRBD1	TGTGCCAGCAGTCCAGAGGGACAGGGGCTCGGGGAGCTGTTTTTT	CASSPEGQGLGELFF
TRBV12-3/TRBV12-4	TRBJ1-2	many	-	TGTGCCAGCAGTTTAGCGAATGAGGCTGATGGCTACACCTTC	CASSLANEADGYTF
TRBV10-3	TRBJ2-1	many	TRBD2	TGTGCCATCAGTGAGCGGATAGCGGGAGGGCTATACAATGAGCAGTTCTTC	CAISERIAGGLYNEQFF
TRBV30	TRBJ1-1	many	-	TGTGCCTGGAGACAGGGCGGGGGCACTGAAGCTTTCTTT	CAWRQGGGTEAFF
TRBV2	TRBJ2-7	-	TRBD2	TGTGCCAGCAATCGGGGAGGGAGACCGGGACTGGCAGTTTCGAGCTCCTACGAGCAGTACTTC	CASNRGGRPGLAVSSSYEQYF